This T cell receptor (beta chain) was retrieved from a study of cytomegalovirus exposure and HLA in healthy donors. Regarding the study as a whole: Using a false discovery rate of 0.05, a later analysis showed that about 16,000 TCR beta sequences were associated with HLA alleles. It was reported that the classifier diagnosed cytomegalovirus status with high specificity and sensitivity in both the original and validation cohorts. The investigators catalogued 150 to 200 TCR beta chains as cytomegalovirus-associated.

This CDR3 has 16 amino acids. From germline, CDR1 is MNHEY and CDR2 SVGAGI. The V and J ends lost 2 bases and 4 bases respectively, with 17 bases between them. This clone has a single count. Antigen specificity is unknown. PCR was performed using 60 Vbeta and 13 Jbeta primers. Using immunoSEQ multiplex PCR, the repertoire was profiled, and TCRdb retains in-frame clones only, with some absent. This repertoire shows 70,000 to 100,000 clones, 80% found once; its top ten account for approximately 2%. The chain combines TRBV6-5 with TRBJ1-2; D remains ambiguous. This receptor was identified in a man aged 18 to 30 in good health and CMV-seronegative. The specimen sequenced was PBMCs. CDR3 coding DNA: TGTGCCAGCAGTTACGCCGGGTTTGTAGGCAGCTATGGCTACACCTTC. Protein: CASSYAGFVGSYGYTF.